The 21 T cell receptor beta chains presented below share a single source sample, sequenced in a study of control samples from healthy donors and cancer patients. The table came from immunoSEQ multiplex PCR; TCRdb's copy has only in-frame clones and leaves some out. The sample holds about 60,000 clones, 90% to 96% seen once. The sequenced sample was blood. These receptors were taken from a woman younger than 35 in good health.

V and J are TRBV19 and TRBJ2-1, with 11 nucleotides matching TRBD2. Germline V CDR1 and CDR2: LNHDA, SQIVND (reference sequence). The CDR3 has 15 amino acids. The junction had 7 bases not matched to a gene; V was cut back by 5 bases and J by 7 bases. The chain's CDR3 is CASSSRVAGGNEQFF. The CDR3 DNA reads as TGTGCCAGTAGTTCCCGGGTAGCGGGGGGGAATGAGCAGTTCTTC.

This clone was detected once. This chain links TRBV30 with TRBJ1-5; the match to TRBD1 covers 9 bases. Germline V gene lookup returns CDR1 GTSNPN and CDR2 SVGIG (reference sequence). Germline trimming cut 4 bases from V and 4 bases from J; bases unmatched to any gene: 11. The CDR3 extends over 16 amino acids. The CDR3 DNA follows: TGTGCCTGGACCGCACCGGGACAGGGAATTAATCAGCCCCAGCATTTT. Translation gives CAWTAPGQGINQPQHF.

The chain recombines TRBV29-1 with TRBJ2-7; TRBD1 might be the D (6 bases). The V gene's germline CDR1 is SQVTM and CDR2 ANQGSEA. V was cut by 2 bases and J by 4 bases, with 18 bases left in between. This CDR3 is built from 15 residues. CDR3 region: CSVEFPSGHQYEQYF. CDR3 nucleotide sequence: TGCAGCGTTGAATTTCCGTCGGGACACCAATACGAGCAGTACTTC.

V and J are TRBV29-1 and TRBJ2-7; D possibly corresponds to TRBD2 (7 bases). CDR3 length: 13 amino acids. V gave up 3 bases and J gave up 3 bases, with 12 bases separating them. Germline V CDR1 and CDR2: SQVTM, ANQGSEA. The CDR3 DNA reads TGCAGCGTTGACACAGGGAGGGGCTACGAGCAGTACTTC. Translation: CSVDTGRGYEQYF.

This clone showed up just a few times. CDR3 nucleotides: TGTGCCAGCAGTGATGAGGTTGTGGCTGGGGGCTACACCTTC. Translation gives CASSDEVVAGGYTF. The V call is TRBV6-1, the J call TRBJ1-2, with D unresolved. The CDR3 covers 14 residues. In germline, CDR1 is MNHNS, CDR2 SASEGT. Trimming took off 3 bases at V and 8 bases at J, with 16 bases between the two ends.

The chain joins TRBV6-5 to TRBJ1-4, with a weak D call TRBD1 (5 bases). Trimming took 6 bases from V and 8 from J, leaving 19 bases between them. The V gene's germline CDR1 is MNHEY and CDR2 SVGAGI. The CDR3 is made up of 15 amino acids. The CDR3 is CASRLLGTNPEKLFF. The CDR3 DNA follows: TGTGCCAGCAGGCTACTCGGGACTAATCCGGAAAAACTGTTTTTT.

To note about this clone: This sample also contains other DNA sequences that code for the same CDR3. The chain is built from TRBV6-1 and TRBJ2-6; D gene ambiguous. V lost 0 bases and J 0 bases, leaving 3 bases between the germline ends. The CDR3 length is 15 residues. The germline V gene has CDR1 MNHNS and CDR2 SASEGT. CDR3 sequence (DNA): TGTGCCAGCAGTGAAGCAGGCTCTGGGGCCAACGTCCTGACTTTC. It codes for CASSEAGSGANVLTF.

This clone showed up just once. The rearrangement links TRBV3-1 (or the pseudogene TRBV3-2) to TRBJ2-7; D call uncertain. Germline V gives CDR1 LGHDT, CDR2 YNNKEL (reference sequence). Trimming shortened V by 4 bases and J by 4 bases, and 8 bases separated the two germline ends. CDR3 length: 12 residues. CDR3 DNA: TGTGCCAGCAGCCTGAGTGGTTACGAGCAGTACTTC. Residues: CASSLSGYEQYF.

This chain uses TRBV30 with TRBJ1-5; D gene uncertain. Germline CDR1 is GTSNPN and CDR2 is SVGIG (reference sequence). V was cut by 2 bases and J by 3 bases, with 8 bases left in between. CDR3 length equals 13 residues. The CDR3 DNA follows: TGTGCCTGGAGTAAGCAGTCCAATCAGCCCCAGCATTTT. It yields the protein CAWSKQSNQPQHF. Supplemented by reference TRBV30 and TRBJ1-5, the full variable domain reads SQTIHQWPATLVQPVGSPLSLECTVEGTSNPNLYWYRQAAGRGLQLLFYSVGIGQISSEVPQNLSASRPQDRQFILSSKKLLLSDSGFYLCAWSKQSNQPQHFGDGTRLSIL.

The V call is TRBV9, the J call TRBJ1-4; TRBD1 matches at 7 bases. The J segment lost 5 bases and the V segment lost 0 bases, leaving 7 bases of the junction unmatched. CDR3 length: 16 amino acids. Germline V gene data show CDR1 as SGDLS and CDR2 as YYNGEE. CDR3 in amino acids: CASSVGEDRPNEKLFF. The DNA of the CDR3 is TGTGCCAGCAGCGTAGGGGAGGACAGGCCAAATGAAAAACTGTTTTTT.

The gene calls are TRBV7-2 and TRBJ2-3; 10 positions agree with TRBD2. This CDR3 contains 18 residues. V gave up 0 bases and J gave up 3 bases; unmatched junction bases: 9. In germline, CDR1 is SGHTA, CDR2 FQGNSA. This chain's CDR3 is CASSLARRAGGSTDTQYF. CDR3 bases: TGTGCCAGCAGCTTAGCGCGGAGAGCGGGGGGGTCAACAGATACGCAGTATTTT.

The rearrangement joins TRBV9 to TRBJ1-1; D is undetermined. The V gene lost 4 bases and the J gene lost 11 bases, with 21 bases spanning the gap. The CDR3 consists of 14 residues. Germline CDR1 and CDR2: SGDLS and YYNGEE. CDR3 bases: TGTGCCAGCAGCAAAGCCTCGACGGCCCTTGGGGCTTTCTTT. Amino acid sequence: CASSKASTALGAFF. The full variable domain, its missing parts supplied by reference TRBV9 and TRBJ1-1, is DSGVTQTPKHLITATGQRVTLRCSPRSGDLSVYWYQQSLDQGLQFLIQYYNGEERAKGNILERFSAQQFPDLHSELNLSSLELGDSALYFCASSKASTALGAFFGQGTRLTVV.

The genes are TRBV28 and TRBJ2-7, with a tentative D call TRBD2 (6 bases). Germline V CDR1 and CDR2: MDHEN, SYDVKM. V lost 6 bases and J 0 bases, leaving 15 bases between the germline ends. The CDR3 contains 15 residues. CDR3 sequence: CASRRPGASSYEQYF. CDR3 in DNA: TGTGCCAGCAGACGTCCGGGAGCGAGCTCCTACGAGCAGTACTTC.

The J gene is TRBJ1-2, the V gene TRBV7-9, with D possibly being TRBD1 (5 bases). CDR3 size: 17 residues. V was clipped by 5 bases and J by 4 bases, with 23 bases between them. Germline values: CDR1 SEHNR, CDR2 FQNEAQ (reference sequence). The CDR3 region is CASSHARGTPTGYGYTF. The CDR3 DNA is TGTGCCAGCAGCCACGCCCGCGGGACTCCCACCGGCTATGGCTACACCTTC.

The rearrangement links TRBV5-4 to TRBJ2-2, with 9 bases lining up with TRBD2. The germline V gene has CDR1 SGHNT and CDR2 YYREEE (reference sequence). V dropped 4 bases and J dropped 1; count of bases not matched to a gene: 8. The CDR3 totals 17 residues. The CDR3 reads CASSHGGGARNTGELFF. DNA of the CDR3: TGTGCCAGCAGCCACGGCGGGGGGGCCCGGAACACCGGGGAGCTGTTTTTT.

The genes are TRBV19 and TRBJ1-3, with 7 bases matching TRBD1. The CDR3 sequence is 14 residues long. CDR1 and CDR2 from the germline V gene are LNHDA and SQIVND (reference sequence). After removal of 4 bases from V and 5 bases from J, the junction contained 5 bases not matched to a gene. The CDR3, as DNA: TGTGCCAGTAGTACCCGACAGGGAAGAAACACCATATATTTT. This gives the protein CASSTRQGRNTIYF.

V gene TRBV4-3 combines with J gene TRBJ2-1, with 9 bases fitting TRBD2. The CDR3 length is 16 residues. CDR1 is LGHNA and CDR2 is YSLEER in the germline V gene. Losses at the gene ends were 0 bases for V and 4 bases for J; bases not matched to a gene: 4. The CDR3 here is CASSQDRLAGYNEQFF. The CDR3, as DNA: TGCGCCAGCAGCCAAGATAGGCTAGCGGGATACAATGAGCAGTTCTTC.

The rearrangement uses TRBV5-6 and TRBJ1-1; TRBD1 is a possible D gene (5 bases). The germline gives CDR1 SGHDT, CDR2 YYEEEE. Trimming removed 3 bases from V and 6 bases from J, with 15 bases in between. This CDR3 region has 14 residues. This CDR3 reads CASSWPVQGPEAFF. The DNA of the CDR3 is TGTGCCAGCAGCTGGCCGGTGCAGGGCCCTGAAGCTTTCTTT.

The V call is TRBV4-1, the J call TRBJ1-1; D gene unclear. V lost 1 base and J lost 2, with 11 bases in between. This CDR3 comprises 15 residues. CDR1 and CDR2 (germline): MGHRA, YSYEKL. The CDR3 reads CASSQGVGENTEAFF. For the CDR3, the DNA is TGCGCCAGCAGCCAAGGAGTAGGCGAAAACACTGAAGCTTTCTTT.

J is TRBJ1-2 and V is TRBV14; 7 positions match TRBD1. The CDR3 consists of 13 residues. V lost 6 bases to trimming and J lost 8 bases; unmatched junction nucleotides: 9. Germline lookup yields CDR1 SGHDN and CDR2 FVKESK. The CDR3 loop is CASRYDRAEGYTF. CDR3 nucleotides: TGTGCCAGCAGGTACGACAGGGCGGAAGGCTACACCTTC.

The chain employs TRBV24-1 and TRBJ1-2; D might be TRBD1 (5 bases). This CDR3 has 17 amino acids. Between the trimmed V and J ends, which lost 3 bases and 7 bases, there was a span of 23 bases. Germline-derived CDR1 and CDR2 are KGHDR and SFDVKD. The CDR3 nucleotides are TGTGCCACCAGTGATCACTCGTCCCGGGACGGATTCGGTGGCTACACCTTC. This codes for CATSDHSSRDGFGGYTF.